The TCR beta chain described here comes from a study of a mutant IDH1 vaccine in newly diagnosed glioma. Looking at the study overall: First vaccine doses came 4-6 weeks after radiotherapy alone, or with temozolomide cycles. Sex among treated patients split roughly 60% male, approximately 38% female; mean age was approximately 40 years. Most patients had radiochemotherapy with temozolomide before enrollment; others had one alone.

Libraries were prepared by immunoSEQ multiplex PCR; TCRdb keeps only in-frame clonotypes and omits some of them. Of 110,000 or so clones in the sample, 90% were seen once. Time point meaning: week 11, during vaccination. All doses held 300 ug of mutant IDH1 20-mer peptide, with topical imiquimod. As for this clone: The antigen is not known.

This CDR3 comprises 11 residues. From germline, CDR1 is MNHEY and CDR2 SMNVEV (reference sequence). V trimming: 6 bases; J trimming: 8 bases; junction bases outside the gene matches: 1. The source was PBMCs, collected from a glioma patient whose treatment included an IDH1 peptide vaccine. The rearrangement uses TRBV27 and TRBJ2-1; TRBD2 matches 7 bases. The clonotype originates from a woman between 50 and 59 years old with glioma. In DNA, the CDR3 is TGTGCCAGCAGACGGGGGGATGAGCAGTTCTTC. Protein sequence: CASRRGDEQFF.